Sequencing of this T cell receptor (beta chain) was carried out in a study of T cell repertoires in ileal Crohn's disease. Study results and limitations: Clonality above 26.8% at surgery always came with endoscopic recurrence. High-frequency clones were more common in sorted CD8 than CD4 cells.

TCRdb's copy holds only in-frame clones and misses some; the assay was immunoSEQ multiplex PCR. The table lists roughly 3,900 clones, about four fifths of them singletons. Trimming removed 2 bases at V and 6 bases at J, with 14 bases between. The CDR3 length is 15 residues. CDR1 and CDR2 from the germline V gene are KGHSH and LQKENI. Comment on this clone: Its matching antigen is unknown.

The chain carries TRBV18 and TRBJ1-5; D unresolved. Sequenced sample: ileal tissue. The TCR was taken from an adult with Crohn's disease. The DNA of the CDR3 is TGTGCCAGCTCACCAAAGGCGGGTACAAGTCAGCCCCAGCATTTT. It yields the protein CASSPKAGTSQPQHF. Full variable domain (rest looked up from reference TRBV18 and TRBJ1-5): NAGVMQNPRHLVRRRGQEARLRCSPMKGHSHVYWYRQLPEEGLKFMVYLQKENIIDESGMPKERFSAEFPKEGPSILRIQQVVRGDSAAYFCASSPKAGTSQPQHFGDGTRLSIL.